A single sample is the source of the 14 T cell receptor beta chains below, sequenced in a study of Ad26.COV2.S vaccination and SARS-CoV-2 variants. Sequenced by immunoSEQ multiplex PCR; TCRdb stores in-frame clones only, minus some. The sample has a few hundred thousand clones; around nine tenths are singletons. Noted treatment: 15 to 20 received Ad26.COV2.S at low or high dose, single or two shots; 5 received placebo; per-sample allocation not given. At day 63 after the first vaccine or placebo injection, samples were drawn. Sample: peripheral blood, taken in a trial of Ad26.COV2.S vaccine versus placebo. Source of these receptors: a person aged 18-65 years who received the Ad26.COV2.S COVID-19 vaccine or a placebo.

This rearrangement joins TRBV5-1 to TRBJ2-1, with 10 bases lining up with TRBD2. Unmatched junction bases numbered 6, after V lost 2 bases and J lost 4 bases. This CDR3 region has 16 residues. Germline lookup yields CDR1 SGHRS and CDR2 YFSETQ. The CDR3 DNA reads as TGCGCCAGCAGCTTTATGGGACTAGCGCGGTACAATGAGCAGTTCTTC. It specifies CASSFMGLARYNEQFF. Full variable domain (remainder filled in from reference TRBV5-1 and TRBJ2-1): KAGVTQTPRYLIKTRGQQVTLSCSPISGHRSVSWYQQTPGQGLQFLFEYFSETQRNKGNFPGRFSGRQFSNSRSEMNVSTLELGDSALYLCASSFMGLARYNEQFFGPGTRLTVL.

V usage is TRBV5-1 and J usage is TRBJ2-1, with TRBD2 matching over 9 bases. From germline, CDR1 is SGHRS and CDR2 YFSETQ. Unmatched junction bases numbered 16, after V lost 5 bases and J lost 7 bases. CDR3 length: 17 residues. CDR3 region: CASRGVAGAPPRNEQFF. The CDR3 coding sequence is TGCGCCAGCAGAGGAGTAGCGGGGGCCCCTCCAAGGAATGAGCAGTTCTTC.

There are many counts of this clone. The chain is built from TRBV6-5 and TRBJ1-4; TRBD1 is a possible D gene (6 bases). The ends were cut back, 8 bases at V and 7 bases at J, with 14 bases in the middle. The CDR3 totals 13 residues. Germline V gives CDR1 MNHEY, CDR2 SVGAGI. CDR3 residues: CASGWGRGEKLFF. CDR3 nucleotide sequence: TGTGCCAGCGGTTGGGGCAGGGGTGAAAAACTGTTTTTT.

V and J are TRBV30 and TRBJ2-3; D is perhaps TRBD1 (5 bases). The CDR3 contains 17 residues. Per the germline V gene, CDR1 is GTSNPN and CDR2 is SVGIG (reference sequence). Trimming took 0 bases from V and 2 from J, leaving 18 bases between them. CDR3 bases: TGTGCCTGGAGTGTTTTAGGGGCTAGTTTTTCCACAGATACGCAGTATTTT. As protein: CAWSVLGASFSTDTQYF.

CDR3: CASSILAGGYEQYF. The CDR3 nucleotides read TGTGCCAGCAGTATTCTAGCGGGGGGTTACGAGCAGTACTTC. The gene calls are TRBV2 and TRBJ2-7; 11 nucleotides line up with TRBD2. There are 14 residues in the CDR3. V shed 5 bases, J shed 4 bases, and the junction held 4 bases outside the gene matches. CDR1 is SNHLY and CDR2 is FYNNEI in the germline V gene.

In this sample, this clone turned up once. This rearrangement joins TRBV12-5 to TRBJ1-2, with D uncertain. Germline values: CDR1 LGHNT, CDR2 FRNRAP. The CDR3 extends over 13 amino acids. The V gene lost 0 bases and the J gene lost 8 bases, with 10 bases spanning the gap. CDR3 loop: CASGLVPAMGYTF. The CDR3 DNA reads as TGTGCTAGTGGTTTGGTGCCGGCTATGGGCTACACCTTC.

This clone was seen a handful of times. This chain joins TRBV7-3 and TRBJ1-6; D is perhaps TRBD1 (6 bases). The CDR3 has 13 amino acids. Germline values: CDR1 SGHTA, CDR2 FQGTGA. The V end lost 5 bases, the J end lost 10 bases, and 12 bases lay between the germline ends. CDR3 in amino acids: CASSAGGESPLHF. As DNA, the CDR3 is TGTGCCAGCAGCGCCGGGGGCGAATCACCCCTCCACTTT.

The V and J genes are TRBV4-3 and TRBJ2-2, with 12 bases that match TRBD2. Germline CDR1 reads LGHNA; CDR2 reads YSLEER. The junction had 2 bases not matched to a gene; V was cut back by 3 bases and J by 6 bases. The CDR3 runs to 15 residues. CDR3 amino acids: CASSHPSGGAGELFF. CDR3 coding DNA: TGCGCCAGCAGCCATCCTAGCGGGGGGGCCGGGGAGCTGTTTTTT.

The chain is built from TRBV13 and TRBJ1-1, with a tentative D call TRBD1 (5 bases). The V gene lost 3 bases and the J gene lost 6 bases, with 8 bases spanning the gap. The V gene's germline CDR1 is PRHDT and CDR2 FYEKMQ (reference sequence). The CDR3 runs to 12 residues. The CDR3 here is CASSFWGSEAFF. The CDR3 DNA follows: TGTGCCAGCAGCTTTTGGGGCTCTGAAGCTTTCTTT.

V is TRBV7-8 and J is TRBJ1-1; D is uncertain. The CDR3 runs to 12 residues. The germline CDR1 and CDR2 sequences are SGHVS and FQNEAQ. Trimming removed 5 bases at V and 6 bases at J, with 10 bases between. The CDR3 spells CASSPLRAEAFF. The DNA for the CDR3 is TGTGCCAGCAGCCCCTTAAGGGCTGAAGCTTTCTTT.

This clone has only one observation. V gene TRBV4-3 combines with J gene TRBJ1-2; no firm D call. CDR3 length: 14 amino acids. Germline CDR1 reads LGHNA; CDR2 reads YSLEER. Trimming removed 0 bases from V and 8 bases from J, with 13 bases in between. Written as DNA, the CDR3 is TGCGCCAGCAGCCAAGATTTGGGGATTGGGGGCTACACCTTC. Protein product: CASSQDLGIGGYTF.

The table lists this clone with a few counts. The rearrangement joins TRBV7-3 to TRBJ2-3; 7 nucleotides agree with TRBD1. V shed 4 bases and J 1 base; nucleotides not matched to a gene: 2. CDR1 and CDR2 from the germline V gene are SGHTA and FQGTGA. The CDR3 has 14 amino acids. This chain's CDR3 is CASSYGQGTDTQYF. DNA for the CDR3: TGTGCCAGCAGCTACGGACAGGGCACAGATACGCAGTATTTT.

V usage is TRBV5-1 and J usage is TRBJ2-5; 7 bases line up with TRBD2. V shed 0 bases and J 5 bases; nucleotides not matched to a gene: 19. This CDR3 spans 19 amino acids. CDR1 SGHRS and CDR2 YFSETQ come from the germline V gene. The CDR3 coding sequence is TGCGCCAGCAGCTTGGTGCCCCCCTCTAGCGGCCCGGGGCAGGAGACCCAGTACTTC. Protein: CASSLVPPSSGPGQETQYF.

The chain combines TRBV2 with TRBJ2-4; TRBD2 matches at 10 bases. Looked up from germline, CDR1 is SNHLY and CDR2 is FYNNEI. Trimming cost V 2 bases and J 2 bases; bases outside gene matches: 12. This CDR3 region has 19 residues. The CDR3 nucleotides read TGTGCCAGCAGTGAAAGGCCCCCAGCGGGGGGGCCTCCCAAAAACATTCAGTACTTC. Translation: CASSERPPAGGPPKNIQYF. Together with reference TRBV2 and TRBJ2-4, the CDR3 gives the full variable domain: EPEVTQTPSHQVTQMGQEVILRCVPISNHLYFYWYRQILGQKVEFLVSFYNNEISEKSEIFDDQFSVERPDGSNFTLKIRSTKLEDSAMYFCASSERPPAGGPPKNIQYFGAGTRLSVL.